This T cell receptor beta chain was retrieved from a study of regulatory and conventional T cells in RAG deficiency. Repertoires were generated with immunoSEQ multiplex PCR, while TCRdb's copy carries only in-frame clones and drops some. This sample has some 8,800 clones; over 85% occur once, and the top ten carry under 1.5%. Conventional CD4+ T cells were sorted from blood as CD25-low CD127-high cells. CDR3 length: 13 residues. The germline gives CDR1 SGDLS, CDR2 YYNGEE. V trimming: 7 bases; J trimming: 6 bases; junction bases outside the gene matches: 2. This clonotype was sampled from a human donor with RAG deficiency presenting as severe combined immunodeficiency. The sequenced sample was CD4+ effector T cells sorted from blood. The rearrangement uses TRBV9 and TRBJ2-1, with 12 positions matching TRBD1. The CDR3 reads CASGTGGFNEQFF. The CDR3 DNA reads as TGTGCCAGCGGGACAGGGGGCTTCAATGAGCAGTTCTTC.